This T cell receptor (beta chain) was sequenced for a study of T-cell reconstitution after alpha-beta-depleted transplantation in children. V lost 3 bases, J lost 2 bases, and 5 bases lay in between. The CDR3 contains 12 residues. CDR1 is SNHLY and CDR2 is FYNNEI in the germline V gene. This clonotype has a handful of counts. Its specificity is not known. Whole-study findings and limits: Newly produced T cells mostly accounted for T-cell counts and diversity one year post-transplant. Expanded graft clones, several hundred of them, were reportedly the source of alpha-beta T cells about two months after transplant.

This sample's TCRbeta library carried unique molecular identifier barcodes. One entry per CDR3 protein results from TCRdb running MiXCR on the PCR reads. The profile covers 250,000 to 350,000 distinct CDR3 sequences, with approximately 23% appearing a single time and 11% taken by the ten largest. The material sequenced was PBMCs, mostly from graft donor cells, taken 180 days after TCRalphabeta/CD19-depleted stem cell transplant. This receptor was taken from a male patient aged 10 to 17 who had a stem cell transplant for acute lymphoblastic leukemia, so the T cells may come from the graft donor. The chain employs TRBV2 and TRBJ2-7; D is unresolved. CDR3 DNA sequence: TGTGCCAGCAGTGATAGAGCCTACGAGCAGTACTTC. Residues: CASSDRAYEQYF.